These 21 T cell receptor beta chains share one sample of origin, sequenced in a study of T cells in Graves' hyperthyroidism and ophthalmopathy. Amplification of TCR beta CDR3 regions used RNA as the template. Carried out on the TCR CDR3, a first-round RT-PCR used the HTBI primer set. Each CDR3 protein gets one entry after TCRdb re-called the multiplex PCR reads with MiXCR. Of around 340,000 distinct CDR3 sequences listed, approximately 17% are singletons. Sequenced input: blood. These receptors originate from a woman in her 30s with Graves' hyperthyroidism that later progressed to Graves' ophthalmopathy.

The gene calls are TRBV25-1 and TRBJ2-3; a possible D gene is TRBD1 (5 bases). V lost 7 bases and J 5 bases, leaving 19 bases between the germline ends. Germline values: CDR1 MGHDK, CDR2 SYGVNS. The CDR3 sequence is 15 residues long. CDR3 protein: CASNLARDGEDTQYF. The DNA for the CDR3 is TGTGCCAGCAATTTAGCCAGGGATGGCGAAGATACGCAGTATTTT.

This clonotype was counted a few times. The chain links TRBV19 to TRBJ2-2; D might be TRBD2 (7 bases). Trimming shortened V by 5 bases and J by 8 bases, and 9 bases separated the two germline ends. The CDR3 covers 12 residues. In germline, CDR1 is LNHDA, CDR2 SQIVND (reference sequence). The CDR3 sequence is CASSRGAGELFF. CDR3 coding DNA: TGTGCCAGTAGTCGGGGGGCTGGGGAGCTGTTTTTT.

This clonotype was picked up many times. V is TRBV7-8 and J is TRBJ1-6; D is undetermined. Trimming took 5 bases from V and 0 from J, leaving 14 bases between them. Looked up from germline, CDR1 is SGHVS and CDR2 is FQNEAQ. The CDR3 totals 17 residues. CDR3 coding DNA: TGTGCCAGCAGCCCTTTGACACGGACCTCCTATAATTCACCCCTCCACTTT. Translation gives CASSPLTRTSYNSPLHF.

This clonotype was detected ten times or more. J is TRBJ1-5 and V is TRBV27; TRBD1 aligns across 8 bases. V dropped 1 base and J dropped 7; count of bases not matched to a gene: 3. CDR1 is MNHEY and CDR2 is SMNVEV in the germline V gene (reference sequence). The CDR3 consists of 14 residues. The CDR3 nucleotides are TGTGCCAGCAGTTTATTCGCAGGGGGCCAGCCCCAGCATTTT. Its protein product is CASSLFAGGQPQHF.

This clonotype was counted ten times or more. The rearrangement joins TRBV2 to TRBJ1-1; no reliable D call. This CDR3 comprises 14 residues. Germline lookup yields CDR1 SNHLY and CDR2 FYNNEI. V gave up 8 bases and J gave up 2 bases, with 15 bases separating them. CDR3 coding DNA: TGTGCCAGCTGGAGACACGGAGTAAACACTGAAGCTTTCTTT. This gives the protein CASWRHGVNTEAFF.

The V call is TRBV5-1, the J call TRBJ1-1; TRBD1 agrees at 8 bases. In germline, CDR1 is SGHRS, CDR2 YFSETQ. CDR3 length equals 15 residues. The V gene end was trimmed by 4 bases and the J gene end by 0 bases; junction bases not matched to a gene: 5. CDR3 protein: CASSLMTGVNTEAFF. CDR3 DNA: TGCGCCAGCAGCCTGATGACAGGGGTGAACACTGAAGCTTTCTTT.

The J gene is TRBJ1-2, the V gene TRBV4-1, with D perhaps matching TRBD1 (5 bases). CDR1 is MGHRA, CDR2 YSYEKL, per germline. Trimming took 0 bases from V and 4 from J, leaving 21 bases between them. The CDR3 spans 18 residues. Here the CDR3 DNA reads TGCGCCAGCAGCCAAGATAGGGGCCTTCATTCACTTTTCTATGGCTACACCTTC. Residues: CASSQDRGLHSLFYGYTF.

This clonotype showed up many times. This chain uses TRBV6-1 with TRBJ2-7, with D perhaps matching TRBD1 (6 bases). The CDR3 contains 16 residues. V lost 0 bases and J lost 2, with 14 bases in between. Germline V gene lookup returns CDR1 MNHNS and CDR2 SASEGT. The CDR3 DNA reads TGTGCCAGCAGTGAAGCCGCTGGACAGTCCACCTACGAGCAGTACTTC. As protein: CASSEAAGQSTYEQYF.

In its sample, this clonotype was seen a few times. The chain has TRBV2 and TRBJ2-5; 10 bases are a match to TRBD2. From germline, CDR1 is SNHLY and CDR2 FYNNEI. Losses at the gene ends were 6 bases for V and 5 bases for J; bases not matched to a gene: 3. The CDR3 covers 13 residues. In nucleotides, the CDR3 is TGTGCCAGCAGGGCTAGCGGGAGTGAGACCCAGTACTTC. Protein: CASRASGSETQYF.

At least ten counts were recorded for this clonotype. The V gene is TRBV6-1, the J gene TRBJ2-3, with D perhaps TRBD1 (6 bases). CDR1 is MNHNS and CDR2 is SASEGT in the germline V gene. The V gene lost 6 bases and the J gene lost 1 base, with 14 bases spanning the gap. The CDR3 loop spans 15 amino acids. The CDR3 region is CASSYTGMGTDTQYF. CDR3 DNA: TGTGCCAGCAGCTACACAGGGATGGGCACAGATACGCAGTATTTT.

The gene calls are TRBV7-9 and TRBJ1-1; D is undetermined. Germline V gene data show CDR1 as SEHNR and CDR2 as FQNEAQ (reference sequence). The CDR3 is 15 amino acids. Trimming took 5 bases from V and 5 from J, leaving 18 bases between them. The chain's CDR3 is CASSPPGSGLTEAFF. DNA for the CDR3: TGTGCCAGCAGCCCCCCCGGGTCGGGTTTGACTGAAGCTTTCTTT.

This clonotype has at least ten counts. The CDR3 nucleotides read TGTGCCAGCAGTTTATTGCGGCAGGATCGCTCCTACGAGCAGTACTTC. Translating gives CASSLLRQDRSYEQYF. The chain has TRBV28 and TRBJ2-7; D not certain. CDR3 length equals 16 residues. CDR1 is MDHEN and CDR2 is SYDVKM in the germline V gene. The germline V and J ends were trimmed by 1 base and 0 bases, with 13 bases remaining between them.

This clonotype has only a few counts. The chain is built from TRBV10-3 and TRBJ2-3, with D unresolved. V lost 6 bases to trimming and J lost 3 bases, with 7 bases between them. CDR1 is ENHRY, CDR2 SYGVKD, per germline. The CDR3 has 12 residues. The CDR3 region is CAISGQTDTQYF. Written as DNA, the CDR3 is TGTGCCATCAGCGGGCAGACAGATACGCAGTATTTT.

The chain uses TRBV4-1 and TRBJ2-1; TRBD1 matches 7 bases. Germline V gives CDR1 MGHRA, CDR2 YSYEKL. V trimming: 4 bases; J trimming: 6 bases; junction bases outside the gene matches: 12. The CDR3 runs to 16 residues. As DNA, the CDR3 is TGCGCCAGCAGCCTCATGCCGAGGGGGCGACCCAATGAGCAGTTCTTC. Encoded protein: CASSLMPRGRPNEQFF.

In regard to this clonotype: Just one base apart from a much larger clone, this may be a read error. The chain has TRBV2 and TRBJ1-3; D unclear. The CDR3 runs to 14 residues. Germline V lookup: CDR1 SNHLY, CDR2 FYNNEI. Trimming pared 3 bases from V and 0 bases from J, leaving 6 bases between. The DNA of the CDR3 is TGTGCCAGCAGTGAGAGGATCTCTGGAAACACCATATATTTT. Protein product: CASSERISGNTIYF.

This clonotype was seen repeatedly, ten times or more. This rearrangement joins TRBV6-1 to TRBJ2-5; possibly TRBD1 for D (6 bases). In germline, CDR1 is MNHNS, CDR2 SASEGT. The length of the CDR3 is 13 residues. CDR3 DNA: TGTGGCGTGGGTCAGGGGCTCTCTGAGACCCAGTACTTC. This sequence encodes CGVGQGLSETQYF.

This clonotype was detected many times. V and J are TRBV5-1 and TRBJ2-3; 13 nucleotides line up with TRBD2. Germline-derived CDR1 and CDR2 are SGHRS and YFSETQ. The CDR3 has 20 amino acids. The V and J ends lost 2 bases and 1 base, in that order; junction bases with no gene match: 13. The DNA of the CDR3 is TGCGCCAGCAGCTTCGGACTAGCGGGGGCAAAGCCTCTGGGCACAGATACGCAGTATTTT. Its protein is CASSFGLAGAKPLGTDTQYF.

The sample holds many counts of this clonotype. This chain connects TRBV24-1 to TRBJ2-2; D gene unclear. Trimming left V 5 bases short and J 1 base short, with 7 bases between. Per the germline V gene, CDR1 is KGHDR and CDR2 is SFDVKD. The CDR3 extends over 14 amino acids. The CDR3 nucleotides read TGTGCCACCAGTGCACTCAGGAACACCGGGGAGCTGTTTTTT. Its translation is CATSALRNTGELFF.

This clonotype appeared many times. The V call is TRBV6-1, the J call TRBJ1-5; D is undetermined. Per germline, CDR1 MNHNS and CDR2 SASEGT. Trimming took off 2 bases at V and 1 base at J, with 12 bases between the two ends. CDR3 length: 16 residues. CDR3 sequence: CASSERVSGSNQPQHF. DNA for the CDR3: TGTGCCAGCAGTGAAAGGGTCTCTGGGAGCAATCAGCCCCAGCATTTT.

The table lists this clonotype with many counts. J is TRBJ2-2 and V is TRBV12-3 or TRBV12-4, with D perhaps TRBD1 (6 bases). V was pared by 3 bases and J by 6 bases, with 11 bases between. CDR3 length equals 14 residues. For the CDR3, the DNA is TGTGCCAGCAGTTTCCCACAGGGCGCCGGGGAGCTGTTTTTT. Translating it yields CASSFPQGAGELFF.

This clonotype occurred many times. The rearrangement links TRBV5-5 to TRBJ1-2, with D perhaps TRBD1 (6 bases). CDR3 length: 13 amino acids. Trimming removed 0 bases from V and 12 bases from J, with 15 bases in between. Germline V gives CDR1 SGHKS, CDR2 YYEKEE (reference sequence). CDR3 region: CASSLALRGADTF. CDR3 nucleotides: TGTGCCAGCAGCTTGGCGTTGAGGGGGGCCGACACCTTC.